The 8 T cell receptor beta chains reported below all come from one sample, sequenced in a study of cytomegalovirus exposure and HLA in healthy donors. PCR used 60 Vbeta primers and 13 Jbeta primers. The table came from immunoSEQ multiplex PCR; TCRdb's copy has only in-frame clones and leaves some out. The table lists approximately 130,000 clones, roughly 80% of them singletons. Specimen: PBMCs. These receptor sequences come from a man aged 25-45 years in good health and CMV-seronegative.

The chain has TRBV6-6 and TRBJ1-4, with D tentatively TRBD1 (5 bases). The V end lost 0 bases, the J end lost 3 bases, and 8 bases lay between the germline ends. Germline assignment: CDR1 MNHNY and CDR2 SVGAGI (reference sequence). The CDR3 has 15 amino acids. The CDR3 sequence is CASSYSGGSNEKLFF. The DNA for the CDR3 is TGTGCCAGCAGTTACTCTGGGGGGTCTAATGAAAAACTGTTTTTT.

This chain uses TRBV27 with TRBJ1-2; a weak D match, TRBD1 (6 bases). Looked up from germline, CDR1 is MNHEY and CDR2 is SMNVEV (reference sequence). CDR3 length: 14 residues. Trimming left V 0 bases short and J 7 bases short, with 12 bases between. In DNA form, the CDR3 reads TGTGCCAGCAGTTTATCGGCAGGGGTTGGTGGCTACACCTTC. It yields the protein CASSLSAGVGGYTF.

This clone has only a few counts. The J gene is TRBJ2-1, the V gene TRBV5-6; 9 bases are a match to TRBD2. The CDR3 is made up of 15 amino acids. Germline CDR1 SGHDT, CDR2 YYEEEE. After removal of 4 bases from V and 7 bases from J, the junction contained 9 bases not matched to a gene. The CDR3 DNA follows: TGTGCCAGCAGCCGATTAGCGGGAGAGGCAAATGAGCAGTTCTTC. Translated: CASSRLAGEANEQFF.

V and J are TRBV9 and TRBJ2-1, with TRBD2 as a possible D gene (5 bases). Trimming removed 0 bases from V and 0 bases from J, with 13 bases in between. Germline assignment: CDR1 SGDLS and CDR2 YYNGEE. CDR3 length: 17 amino acids. CDR3 nucleotide sequence: TGTGCCAGCAGCGTAGGTGGAGCGGTAAACTCCTACAATGAGCAGTTCTTC. Translating gives CASSVGGAVNSYNEQFF.

The chain links TRBV4-2 to TRBJ1-2, with 7 bases lining up with TRBD1. Unmatched junction bases numbered 10, after V lost 1 base and J lost 8 bases. The CDR3 consists of 15 residues. Germline lookup yields CDR1 LGHNA and CDR2 YNFKEQ. The CDR3 region is CASSQVSGTEGGYTF. The CDR3 DNA is TGTGCCAGCAGCCAAGTCTCAGGGACAGAAGGAGGCTACACCTTC.

This rearrangement joins TRBV25-1 to TRBJ1-2; D call uncertain. The CDR3 spans 11 residues. Trimming left V 3 bases short and J 8 bases short, with 7 bases between. Germline V CDR1 and CDR2: MGHDK, SYGVNS. For the CDR3, the DNA is TGTGCCAGCAGTGATATTAGCGGCTACACCTTC. It translates to CASSDISGYTF.

The chain employs TRBV4-2 and TRBJ2-7; TRBD1 aligns across 8 bases. In germline, CDR1 is LGHNA, CDR2 YNFKEQ. The CDR3 runs to 15 residues. With 4 bases clipped from V and 3 bases from J, the junction kept 8 bases outside the gene matches. The CDR3 DNA reads TGTGCCAGCAGCCCCCGAGACACAGGGGGCTACGAGCAGTACTTC. It encodes CASSPRDTGGYEQYF.

The CDR3 bases are TGCGCCAGCAGCATCCGATCGACACCTTCGTCCTACGAGCAGTACTTC. This sequence encodes CASSIRSTPSSYEQYF. This sequence joins TRBV5-1 and TRBJ2-7; D is unresolved. The CDR3 extends over 16 amino acids. Germline V gene data show CDR1 as SGHRS and CDR2 as YFSETQ. V dropped 4 bases and J dropped 1 base, with 18 bases sitting between them.